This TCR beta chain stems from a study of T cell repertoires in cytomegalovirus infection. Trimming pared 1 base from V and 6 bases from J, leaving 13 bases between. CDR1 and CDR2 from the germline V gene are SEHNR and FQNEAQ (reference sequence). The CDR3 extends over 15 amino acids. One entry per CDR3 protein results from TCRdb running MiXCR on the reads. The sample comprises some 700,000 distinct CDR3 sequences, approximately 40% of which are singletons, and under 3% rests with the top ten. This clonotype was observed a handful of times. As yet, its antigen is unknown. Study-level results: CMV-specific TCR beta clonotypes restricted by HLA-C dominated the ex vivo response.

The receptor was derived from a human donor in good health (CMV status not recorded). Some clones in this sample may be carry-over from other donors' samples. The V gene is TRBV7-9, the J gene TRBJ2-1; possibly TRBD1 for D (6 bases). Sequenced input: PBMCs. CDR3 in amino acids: CASSLGTGTGNEQFF. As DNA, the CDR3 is TGTGCCAGCAGCTTAGGTACAGGGACGGGCAATGAGCAGTTCTTC.